The 16 T cell receptor beta chains in this list originate from one sample, sequenced in a study of OX40 agonist ivuxolimab in advanced cancers. The table came from immunoSEQ multiplex PCR; TCRdb's copy has only in-frame clones and leaves some out. The sample lists 57,000 or so clones, 75% to 90% occurring once. The sequencing here drew on CD4+ or CD8+ T cells sorted from blood, taken in a trial of the OX40 agonist ivuxolimab. These receptors came from an adult with an advanced solid tumor such as melanoma, head and neck, liver or kidney cancer.

The genes are TRBV30 and TRBJ2-1; 8 bases fit TRBD1. CDR3 length: 13 amino acids. V lost 7 bases, J lost 2 bases, and 4 bases stayed unmatched. From germline, CDR1 is GTSNPN and CDR2 SVGIG (reference sequence). In DNA form, the CDR3 reads TGTGCCTCTGACAGGGGCCCCTACAATGAGCAGTTCTTC. Its translation is CASDRGPYNEQFF.

The chain carries TRBV6-6 and TRBJ1-5; tentative D call: TRBD1 (6 bases). The CDR3 contains 16 residues. Deletions cut 6 bases from V and 6 bases from J, with 21 bases between. Germline V CDR1 and CDR2: MNHNY, SVGAGI (reference sequence). The DNA for the CDR3 is TGTGCCAGCAGACTCGAGTCAGGGGTCACAGGTCAGCCCCAGCATTTT. This gives the protein CASRLESGVTGQPQHF.

The rearrangement joins TRBV19 to TRBJ1-1; maybe TRBD1 (6 bases). Looked up from germline, CDR1 is LNHDA and CDR2 is SQIVND (reference sequence). The CDR3 length is 13 residues. Trimming shortened V by 8 bases and J by 2 bases, and 12 bases separated the two germline ends. For the CDR3, the DNA is TGTGCCAGTGCGGACAGAGTAAACACTGAAGCTTTCTTT. This codes for CASADRVNTEAFF.

This rearrangement joins TRBV5-8 to TRBJ1-6; the match to TRBD1 covers 8 bases. Per the germline V gene, CDR1 is SGHTS and CDR2 is YDEGEE. J gave up 6 bases and V 2 bases, and 4 bases lay outside the gene matches. The CDR3 runs 15 residues. CDR3 region: CASSFTGQGNSPLHF. CDR3 sequence (DNA): TGTGCCAGCAGCTTTACTGGACAGGGTAATTCACCCCTCCACTTT.

The chain joins TRBV7-9 to TRBJ2-2; 13 bases are shared with TRBD2. After removal of 5 bases from V and 2 bases from J, the junction contained 5 bases not matched to a gene. The germline V gene has CDR1 SEHNR and CDR2 FQNEAQ (reference sequence). The CDR3 has 17 amino acids. CDR3 protein: CASSPTSGGLNTGELFF. CDR3 DNA sequence: TGTGCCAGCAGCCCGACTAGCGGGGGGCTTAACACCGGGGAGCTGTTTTTT.

The chain uses TRBV6-5 and TRBJ1-6; D remains unclear. The V gene's germline CDR1 is MNHEY and CDR2 SVGAGI. This CDR3 contains 15 residues. Trimming removed 5 bases from V and 2 bases from J, with 10 bases in between. In DNA form, the CDR3 reads TGTGCCAGCAGTCAAAGGGTCACCTATAATTCACCCCTCCACTTT. Protein sequence: CASSQRVTYNSPLHF.

The chain combines TRBV11-2 with TRBJ2-5; 7 nucleotides line up with TRBD2. This CDR3 spans 14 amino acids. From germline, CDR1 is SGHAT and CDR2 FQNNGV. The V and J ends lost 0 bases and 3 bases, in that order; junction bases with no gene match: 1. For the CDR3, the DNA is TGTGCCAGCAGCTTAGACGCGGGGGAAGAGACCCAGTACTTC. This sequence encodes CASSLDAGEETQYF.

V is TRBV7-9 and J is TRBJ2-2, with D possibly being TRBD2 (7 bases). The germline gives CDR1 SEHNR, CDR2 FQNEAQ (reference sequence). This CDR3 spans 15 amino acids. Trimming stripped 0 bases from V and 7 bases from J, with 12 bases between. The CDR3 sequence: CASSLAAGADGELFF. The CDR3 nucleotides are TGTGCCAGCAGCTTAGCCGCGGGGGCGGACGGGGAGCTGTTTTTT.

The genes are TRBV10-3 and TRBJ1-2, with unresolved D. Germline V gene lookup returns CDR1 ENHRY and CDR2 SYGVKD. The CDR3 spans 14 residues. V lost 5 bases, J lost 1 base, and 11 bases lay in between. For the CDR3, the DNA is TGTGCCATCAGTTCCCAGGCCAATAACTATGGCTACACCTTC. Translation: CAISSQANNYGYTF.

The chain joins TRBV28 to TRBJ1-5; D not resolved. Between the trimmed V and J ends, which lost 5 bases and 1 base, there was a span of 12 bases. CDR1 is MDHEN and CDR2 is SYDVKM in the germline V gene. CDR3 length: 15 amino acids. CDR3 bases: TGTGCCAGCAGTAAGGTGGGCGGGAGCAATCAGCCCCAGCATTTT. It yields the protein CASSKVGGSNQPQHF.

This chain joins TRBV7-3 and TRBJ2-5, with 9 bases aligning to TRBD1. Germline CDR1 and CDR2: SGHTA and FQGTGA. The V and J ends lost 2 bases and 5 bases, in that order; junction bases with no gene match: 3. The CDR3 is 14 amino acids. CDR3 bases: TGTGCCAGCAGCTTAGGGACAGGGACGGAGACCCAGTACTTC. This encodes CASSLGTGTETQYF.

V usage is TRBV30 and J usage is TRBJ2-5, with D unclear. The CDR3 is 12 residues long. CDR1 is GTSNPN, CDR2 SVGIG, per germline (reference sequence). With 4 bases removed from V and 4 bases from J, the gap between germline ends came to 10 bases. The CDR3: CAWNQLRETQYF. CDR3 DNA: TGTGCCTGGAACCAATTACGAGAGACCCAGTACTTC.

V is TRBV18 and J is TRBJ2-1, with 9 bases aligning to TRBD2. CDR1 and CDR2 from the germline V gene are KGHSH and LQKENI. With V trimmed by 5 bases and J by 5 bases, 7 bases remained unmatched. CDR3 size: 15 residues. CDR3 nucleotides: TGTGCCAGCTCATCCGGGACTAGCTTCAACAATGAGCAGTTCTTC. Its translation is CASSSGTSFNNEQFF.

V usage is TRBV5-8 and J usage is TRBJ1-1, with D perhaps TRBD1 (6 bases). This CDR3 comprises 14 residues. Trimming cost V 4 bases and J 0 bases, with 10 bases left between them. Germline-derived CDR1 and CDR2 are SGHTS and YDEGEE. CDR3 nucleotides: TGTGCCAGCAGCGCGGACAGCCTGAACACTGAAGCTTTCTTT. Protein: CASSADSLNTEAFF.

This chain joins TRBV7-9 and TRBJ1-1; unclear D gene. Looked up from germline, CDR1 is SEHNR and CDR2 is FQNEAQ (reference sequence). V was trimmed by 5 bases and J by 6 bases, leaving 16 bases between them. The CDR3 sequence is 14 residues long. CDR3 in amino acids: CASSAGRDSPEAFF. CDR3 in DNA: TGTGCCAGCAGCGCCGGGAGGGATAGCCCTGAAGCTTTCTTT.

The rearrangement joins TRBV7-8 to TRBJ1-3; tentative D call: TRBD1 (5 bases). V dropped 6 bases and J dropped 10 bases, with 16 bases sitting between them. This CDR3 has 13 residues. CDR1 is SGHVS, CDR2 FQNEAQ, per germline. The CDR3 DNA sequence: TGTGCCAGCAGTTACCCCTCGACAGAAACCATATATTTT. Residues: CASSYPSTETIYF.